The source of this T cell receptor (beta chain) is a study of OX40 agonist ivuxolimab in advanced cancers. Study as a whole: The dose-escalation cohort was roughly 83% male, with a mean age of 60 years, ranging roughly 20 to 90.

General study points: On average, CD8+ T cells had more expanded clones than CD4+. The specificity for antigen of the expanded peripheral T cells was not determined.

Only in-frame clones appear in the TCRdb table, and some are missing; sequencing was by immunoSEQ multiplex PCR. Seen here are just under 85,000 clones, less than 85% observed once, and the top ten hold about 0.8%. This clone was observed a single time. Its antigen is not known. The CDR3 consists of 14 residues. In germline, CDR1 is SGHRS, CDR2 YFSETQ. Trimming left V 1 base short and J 2 bases short, with 9 bases between. The receptor was derived from an adult with an advanced solid tumor such as melanoma, head and neck, liver or kidney cancer. The sequencing used CD4+ or CD8+ T cells sorted from blood, collected in a trial of the OX40 agonist ivuxolimab. The chain has TRBV5-1 and TRBJ1-2; D call uncertain. The DNA of the CDR3 is TGCGCCAGCAGCTTGACAGATATCAACTATGGCTACACCTTC. It translates to CASSLTDINYGYTF.